One and the same sample provided the 25 T cell receptor beta chains below, sequenced in a study of blood T cell repertoires in COVID-19. The table came from immunoSEQ multiplex PCR; TCRdb's copy has only in-frame clones and leaves some out. This sample has hundreds of thousands of clones, with 90% found just once. The sequencing input was PBMCs or T cells enriched from blood (not recorded which). The receptors derive from a woman younger than 30 with acute COVID-19.

The CDR3 DNA is TGTGCCAGCAGCCAAGGGACAGGGGTTGGCACTAATGAAAAACTGTTTTTT. Translation gives CASSQGTGVGTNEKLFF. The chain is built from TRBV4-2 and TRBJ1-4; 9 bases are a match to TRBD1. Germline CDR1 LGHNA, CDR2 YNFKEQ. Germline trimming cut 1 base from V and 2 bases from J; bases unmatched to any gene: 5. The CDR3 loop spans 17 amino acids.

The chain is built from TRBV10-1 and TRBJ2-1, with 7 positions matching TRBD1. The CDR3 has 15 amino acids. Germline V gene lookup returns CDR1 WNHNN and CDR2 SYGVQD (reference sequence). J was trimmed by 2 bases and V by 9 bases; bases with no gene match: 10. Here the CDR3 DNA reads TGCGCCAGTGGTAAGGGGGCCCAGGCCTACAATGAGCAGTTCTTC. Its translation is CASGKGAQAYNEQFF.

The CDR3 sequence: CRVDKLNEQFF. CDR3 coding DNA: TGCAGAGTGGACAAGCTGAATGAGCAGTTCTTC. The V call is TRBV29-1, the J call TRBJ2-1, with D tentatively TRBD1 (5 bases). Germline assignment: CDR1 SQVTM and CDR2 ANQGSEA. This CDR3 comprises 11 residues.

V usage is TRBV7-9 and J usage is TRBJ2-3; no clear D gene. The CDR3 runs 14 residues. Trimming stripped 1 base from V and 1 base from J, with 6 bases between. Germline CDR1 and CDR2: SEHNR and FQNEAQ (reference sequence). CDR3 DNA: TGTGCCAGCAGCTTAGGGGCAGGCACAGATACGCAGTATTTT. Protein product: CASSLGAGTDTQYF.

The chain links TRBV11-1 to TRBJ2-3; 7 bases match TRBD2. Trimming removed 4 bases from V and 2 bases from J; junction bases left unmatched: 6. This CDR3 is 15 amino acids long. CDR1 is SGHAT, CDR2 FQDESV, per germline (reference sequence). CDR3 protein: CASSSEAGTTDTQYF. The CDR3 nucleotides read TGTGCCAGCAGCTCAGAAGCGGGGACCACAGATACGCAGTATTTT.

This chain uses TRBV28 with TRBJ2-7; TRBD1 matches 8 bases. The CDR3 has 16 residues. Germline V lookup: CDR1 MDHEN, CDR2 SYDVKM. J gave up 2 bases and V 5 bases, and 11 bases lay outside the gene matches. The CDR3 is CASSVGPGQETYEQYF. The DNA of the CDR3 is TGTGCCAGCAGTGTAGGGCCGGGACAGGAAACCTACGAGCAGTACTTC.

The chain uses TRBV4-3 and TRBJ2-1, with a weak D call TRBD2 (5 bases). Germline V gene data show CDR1 as LGHNA and CDR2 as YSLEER. This CDR3 region has 16 residues. V was trimmed by 1 base and J by 3 bases, leaving 13 bases between them. Written as DNA, the CDR3 is TGCGCCAGCAGCCAAGCCCTCGCGGAGGTCTACAATGAGCAGTTCTTC. Translating gives CASSQALAEVYNEQFF.

The gene calls are TRBV5-1 and TRBJ2-7; the match to TRBD1 covers 7 bases. V dropped 7 bases and J dropped 12; count of bases not matched to a gene: 10. CDR1 and CDR2 from the germline V gene are SGHRS and YFSETQ. The CDR3 spans 11 residues. CDR3 coding DNA: TGCGCCAGCCTCGACAGGGTTCAGGGGTACTTC. It translates to CASLDRVQGYF.

The rearrangement uses TRBV5-1 and TRBJ2-7; 7 bases line up with TRBD1. The CDR3 contains 14 residues. With V trimmed by 3 bases and J by 2 bases, 5 bases remained unmatched. Germline CDR1 is SGHRS and CDR2 is YFSETQ. DNA for the CDR3: TGCGCCAGCAGCTCCGGACAGGTTACCTACGAGCAGTACTTC. This gives the protein CASSSGQVTYEQYF.

The V gene is TRBV12-3 or TRBV12-4, the J gene TRBJ1-2; possibly TRBD1 for D (6 bases). The CDR3 consists of 11 residues. Trimming took 5 bases from V and 7 from J, leaving 8 bases between them. The CDR3 loop is CASSTGLGYTF. In DNA, the CDR3 is TGTGCCAGCAGTACAGGGCTTGGCTACACCTTC.

This chain joins TRBV12-3 or TRBV12-4 and TRBJ1-1; 7 bases fit TRBD1. V lost 4 bases and J lost 7; bases outside the gene matches: 6. This CDR3 region has 13 residues. CDR3 in amino acids: CASSYPRDSEAFF. CDR3 bases: TGTGCCAGCAGTTACCCCCGGGACAGTGAAGCTTTCTTT.

The rearrangement links TRBV30 to TRBJ2-7; TRBD2 matches 7 bases. This CDR3 spans 14 amino acids. Losses at the gene ends were 3 bases for V and 2 bases for J; bases not matched to a gene: 7. The germline V gene encodes CDR1 GTSNPN and CDR2 SVGIG (reference sequence). CDR3 sequence reads: CAWRGEGRAYEQYF. DNA of the CDR3: TGTGCCTGGAGAGGGGAGGGTAGGGCCTACGAGCAGTACTTC.

This clone was found once. J is TRBJ2-7 and V is TRBV7-9; 8 bases fit TRBD2. The CDR3 runs to 14 residues. V was clipped by 4 bases and J by 3 bases; unmatched bases: 5. Germline loops: CDR1 SEHNR, CDR2 FQNEAQ (reference sequence). The DNA of the CDR3 is TGTGCCAGCAGCTCTACTAGCGGCCTCTACGAGCAGTACTTC. Amino acid sequence: CASSSTSGLYEQYF.

The sample holds many counts of this clone. V gene TRBV27 combines with J gene TRBJ2-3, with D perhaps matching TRBD2 (5 bases). V was pared by 7 bases and J by 0 bases, with 11 bases between. This CDR3 is built from 14 residues. CDR1 and CDR2 (germline): MNHEY, SMNVEV (reference sequence). This chain's CDR3 is CASTRSGSTDTQYF. The CDR3 DNA reads TGTGCCAGCACGAGGAGCGGTAGCACAGATACGCAGTATTTT.

The CDR3 spells CASSRGRTGTPTYEQYF. CDR3 bases: TGTGCCAGTAGTAGGGGGCGGACCGGGACACCGACCTACGAGCAGTACTTC. The rearrangement uses TRBV19 and TRBJ2-7, with D possibly matching TRBD1 (6 bases). The V end lost 4 bases, the J end lost 2 bases, and 21 bases lay between the germline ends. CDR1 and CDR2 (germline): LNHDA, SQIVND (reference sequence). This CDR3 comprises 17 residues.

The chain links TRBV5-4 to TRBJ2-1; 7 bases align to TRBD2. V trimming: 0 bases; J trimming: 2 bases; junction bases outside the gene matches: 2. This CDR3 has 15 residues. The germline V gene encodes CDR1 SGHNT and CDR2 YYREEE (reference sequence). The CDR3 loop reads CASSLALAPYNEQFF. DNA for the CDR3: TGTGCCAGCAGCTTGGCACTAGCGCCCTACAATGAGCAGTTCTTC.

The chain couples TRBV11-2 to TRBJ2-2, with D possibly being TRBD1 (8 bases). This CDR3 is 16 amino acids long. Germline V lookup: CDR1 SGHAT, CDR2 FQNNGV. Deletions cut 3 bases from V and 4 bases from J, with 15 bases between. CDR3 loop: CASSLGGTGRTGELFF. DNA for the CDR3: TGTGCCAGCAGCTTGGGAGGGACAGGCCGCACCGGGGAGCTGTTTTTT. Full variable domain (rest looked up from reference TRBV11-2 and TRBJ2-2): EAGVAQSPRYKIIEKRQSVAFWCNPISGHATLYWYQQILGQGPKLLIQFQNNGVVDDSQLPKDRFSAERLKGVDSTLKIQPAKLEDSAVYLCASSLGGTGRTGELFFGEGSRLTVL.

The gene calls are TRBV5-1 and TRBJ2-3, with TRBD1 identical over 10 bases. Trimming at V came to 4 bases and at J to 4 bases, leaving 6 bases not matched to a gene. Germline-derived CDR1 and CDR2 are SGHRS and YFSETQ. This CDR3 spans 15 amino acids. Here the CDR3 reads CASSQGQGIPDTQYF. CDR3 coding DNA: TGCGCCAGCAGCCAGGGACAGGGGATTCCAGATACGCAGTATTTT.

The V gene is TRBV4-1, the J gene TRBJ2-7; 9 nucleotides agree with TRBD1. CDR1 and CDR2 (germline): MGHRA, YSYEKL. This CDR3 comprises 15 residues. J gave up 4 bases and V 5 bases, and 9 bases lay outside the gene matches. The CDR3, as DNA: TGCGCCAGCAGCAATTCCGGACAGGGGCGGTACGAGCAGTACTTC. It yields the protein CASSNSGQGRYEQYF.

The rearrangement links TRBV3-1 (or the pseudogene TRBV3-2) to TRBJ2-7; TRBD1 agrees at 7 bases. The length of the CDR3 is 15 residues. CDR1 and CDR2 (germline): LGHDT, YNNKEL (reference sequence). V shed 0 bases and J 6 bases; nucleotides not matched to a gene: 8. CDR3 residues: CASSQDRGFFSEQYF. DNA for the CDR3: TGTGCCAGCAGCCAAGACAGGGGGTTTTTTTCCGAGCAGTACTTC.

The rearrangement uses TRBV7-3 and TRBJ2-1; perhaps TRBD2 as D (5 bases). Germline V gene data show CDR1 as SGHTA and CDR2 as FQGTGA. This CDR3 comprises 16 residues. The ends were cut back, 1 base at V and 5 bases at J, with 15 bases in the middle. The CDR3, as DNA: TGTGCCAGCAGCTTAAGAGCAGGTTCGGGAAACAATGAGCAGTTCTTC. Its protein is CASSLRAGSGNNEQFF.

The V and J genes are TRBV11-2 and TRBJ2-5; 8 nucleotides agree with TRBD2. The CDR3 sequence is 15 residues long. V trimming: 8 bases; J trimming: 2 bases; junction bases outside the gene matches: 10. Germline loops: CDR1 SGHAT, CDR2 FQNNGV. The CDR3 protein is CASDDRGGQQETQYF. The CDR3 DNA reads as TGTGCCAGCGACGACCGGGGGGGGCAGCAAGAGACCCAGTACTTC.

V gene TRBV3-1 (or the pseudogene TRBV3-2) combines with J gene TRBJ1-5; 12 positions match TRBD1. CDR1 LGHDT and CDR2 YNNKEL come from the germline V gene (reference sequence). V was pared by 4 bases and J by 5 bases, with 0 bases of the junction left unmatched. The CDR3 spans 14 residues. The CDR3: CASSRDRGHQPQHF. The CDR3 bases are TGTGCCAGCAGCCGGGACAGGGGGCATCAGCCCCAGCATTTT.

The chain has TRBV11-3 and TRBJ2-1, with 11 bases identical to TRBD2. CDR1 and CDR2 (germline): SGHNT, YENEEA. CDR3 length: 17 amino acids. V shed 1 base and J 7 bases; nucleotides not matched to a gene: 9. The CDR3 loop reads CASSLAITSGSSNEQFF. CDR3 nucleotides: TGTGCCAGCAGCTTAGCTATCACTAGCGGGAGTTCTAATGAGCAGTTCTTC. Using reference TRBV11-3 and TRBJ2-1 for the parts outside the CDR3, the full variable domain is EAGVVQSPRYKIIEKKQPVAFWCNPISGHNTLYWYLQNLGQGPELLIRYENEEAVDDSQLPKDRFSAERLKGVDSTLKIQPAELGDSAVYLCASSLAITSGSSNEQFFGPGTRLTVL.

On this clone itself: Distinct nucleotide sequences in the sample also encode this CDR3. The V and J genes are TRBV4-3 and TRBJ2-1; 7 bases align to TRBD1. The CDR3 contains 15 residues. The germline CDR1 and CDR2 sequences are LGHNA and YSLEER. The V gene end was trimmed by 1 base and the J gene end by 3 bases; junction bases not matched to a gene: 3. This CDR3 is CASSQGQGLYNEQFF. CDR3 coding DNA: TGCGCCAGCAGCCAAGGACAGGGTCTCTACAATGAGCAGTTCTTC.